This T cell receptor (beta chain) originates from a study of shared clonotypes between healthy human individuals. The CDR3 has 12 amino acids. The V and J ends lost 6 bases and 10 bases respectively, with 10 bases between them. CDR1 and CDR2 from the germline V gene are ENHRY and SYGVKD. Generated by immunoSEQ multiplex PCR, the TCRdb table keeps only in-frame clones and is missing some. The top ten hold 0.1% to 0.15% of the sample, which has 2 million to 2.5 million clones, approximately 95% seen once. A few counts support this clone. V usage is TRBV10-3 and J usage is TRBJ1-6; D gene unclear. The TCR was taken from a young man in good health. Sequencing used naive CD4+ T cells sorted from blood. Subset described: CD45RA+ positively selected. CDR3 in DNA: TGTGCCATCAGGGAGGGCGAATCACCCCTCCACTTT. Translation gives CAIREGESPLHF.